This is a list of T cell receptor beta chains from one sample in a study of identifying expanded T cells in peripheral blood. Only in-frame clones appear in the TCRdb table, and some are missing; sequencing was by immunoSEQ multiplex PCR. There are over 75,000 clones in the sample; about 91% occur only once, and around 3.6% lies in the top ten. Input material: blood. Source of these receptors: a person aged 18-70 years in good health. The CDR3 runs from the conserved cysteine through the conserved F or W. A D gene is named only where the DNA matches it firmly. For some rows the clone size is stated as once, few or many, or as a class when expanded; others skip it.

D gene: NA
V gene: TRBV9
clone size: few
J gene: TRBJ1-1
CDR3 protein: CASSVDAWGEAFF
CDR3 DNA: TGTGCCAGCAGCGTAGATGCTTGGGGTGAAGCTTTCTTT

D gene: TRBD2
V gene: TRBV5-6
clone size: NA
J gene: TRBJ2-5
CDR3 protein: CASSLVVGREGQETQYF
CDR3 DNA: TGTGCCAGCAGCTTGGTCGTGGGGCGGGAGGGTCAAGAGACCCAGTACTTC

D gene: TRBD2
V gene: TRBV28
clone size: NA
J gene: TRBJ2-7
CDR3 protein: CASRGPGLGLEEQYF
CDR3 DNA: TGTGCCAGCAGGGGCCCGGGACTAGGTCTCGAAGAGCAGTACTTC

D gene: NA
V gene: TRBV21-1
clone size: NA
J gene: TRBJ2-6
CDR3 protein: CASSEPGQGNWGANVLTF
CDR3 DNA: TGTGCCAGCAGCGAACCGGGACAGGGGAATTGGGGGGCCAACGTCCTGACTTTC

D gene: TRBD1
V gene: TRBV18
clone size: NA
J gene: TRBJ2-1
CDR3 protein: CASSPRGGFTWPETGGYNEQFF
CDR3 DNA: TGTGCCAGCTCACCACGGGGCGGATTCACTTGGCCGGAGACAGGGGGTTACAATGAGCAGTTCTTC

D gene: NA
V gene: TRBV18
clone size: NA
J gene: TRBJ1-4
CDR3 protein: CASSPGGGEKLFF
CDR3 DNA: TGTGCCAGCTCACCAGGGGGCGGTGAAAAACTGTTTTTT

D gene: NA
V gene: TRBV7-9
clone size: NA
J gene: TRBJ2-7
CDR3 protein: CASSHTRGRGGDEQYF
CDR3 DNA: TGTGCCAGCAGCCATACCCGGGGTCGCGGGGGCGACGAGCAGTACTTC

D gene: NA
V gene: TRBV18
clone size: once
J gene: TRBJ2-5
CDR3 protein: CASSPPQEETQYF
CDR3 DNA: TGTGCCAGCTCACCACCGCAAGAAGAGACCCAGTACTTC

D gene: TRBD1
V gene: TRBV11-3
clone size: NA
J gene: TRBJ2-3
CDR3 protein: CASSAGTGETDTQYF
CDR3 DNA: TGTGCCAGCAGCGCCGGGACAGGGGAGACAGATACGCAGTATTTT

D gene: NA
V gene: TRBV6-5
clone size: once
J gene: TRBJ2-1
CDR3 protein: CASRATGVRNEQFF
CDR3 DNA: TGTGCCAGCAGAGCCACAGGAGTACGGAATGAGCAGTTCTTC

D gene: NA
V gene: TRBV5-5
clone size: NA
J gene: TRBJ2-7
CDR3 protein: CASSYALPGTLIYEQYF
CDR3 DNA: TGTGCCAGCAGCTACGCCCTTCCCGGGACATTAATCTACGAGCAGTACTTC

D gene: TRBD2
V gene: TRBV4-1
clone size: NA
J gene: TRBJ2-1
CDR3 protein: CASSQDMASGRNEQFF
CDR3 DNA: TGCGCCAGCAGCCAAGATATGGCTAGCGGGCGGAATGAGCAGTTCTTC

D gene: NA
V gene: TRBV4-3
clone size: NA
J gene: TRBJ2-1
CDR3 protein: CASSQEGAAEPYNEQFF
CDR3 DNA: TGCGCCAGCAGCCAAGAGGGCGCGGCGGAACCCTACAATGAGCAGTTCTTC

D gene: TRBD2
V gene: TRBV9
clone size: NA
J gene: TRBJ2-1
CDR3 protein: CASSGNSGRAMNEQFF
CDR3 DNA: TGTGCCAGCAGCGGGAATAGCGGGAGGGCTATGAATGAGCAGTTCTTC

D gene: NA
V gene: TRBV6-6
clone size: NA
J gene: TRBJ1-5
CDR3 protein: CASSVAGVGQPQHF
CDR3 DNA: TGTGCCAGCAGTGTCGCGGGGGTGGGACAGCCCCAGCATTTT

D gene: NA
V gene: TRBV25-1
clone size: NA
J gene: TRBJ2-3
CDR3 protein: CASSELRQVSTDTQYF
CDR3 DNA: TGTGCCAGCAGTGAATTGAGACAGGTTAGCACAGATACGCAGTATTTT